Shown below are 5 T cell receptor beta chains from a single sample sequenced in a study of human T cells and chemical hapten exposure. TCRdb re-called the RACE reads through MiXCR, storing one row per CDR3 protein. The data contain approximately 400,000 distinct CDR3 sequences, approximately 5.1% of them singletons. The time point here: patch test 1, 2 weeks after DPC sensitization. The treatment: therapeutic diphenylcyclopropenone sensitization with weekly scalp DPC. The sequenced sample was whole blood, obtained in connection with sensitization to the hapten diphenylcyclopropenone (DPC). The receptors derive from a woman aged 45-65 years with alopecia areata. Some clones in this sample may be carry-over from other donors' samples.

This clonotype was seen ten or more times. J is TRBJ2-1 and V is TRBV27, with 11 bases identical to TRBD2. Trimming cost V 7 bases and J 9 bases; bases outside gene matches: 11. Germline CDR1 MNHEY, CDR2 SMNVEV (reference sequence). The CDR3 is 15 amino acids. The CDR3 loop is CASTPTSGTLSEQFF. Here the CDR3 DNA reads TGTGCCAGCACCCCGACTAGCGGGACCCTCAGTGAGCAGTTCTTC.

This clonotype came up a few times. The chain combines TRBV3-1 with TRBJ2-5; no reliable D call. The germline gives CDR1 LGHDT, CDR2 YNNKEL (reference sequence). This CDR3 has 14 amino acids. Trimming cost V 1 base and J 2 bases, with 8 bases left between them. The CDR3 DNA reads TGTGCCAGCAGCCAAGCGTACCCTCAAGAGACCCAGTACTTC. This sequence encodes CASSQAYPQETQYF.

This clonotype has only a few counts. This CDR3 is CASSLVENVYNEQFF. In nucleotides, the CDR3 is TGTGCCAGCAGCTTAGTAGAAAACGTCTACAATGAGCAGTTCTTC. The V call is TRBV11-2, the J call TRBJ2-1, with D unresolved. V gave up 1 base and J gave up 3 bases, with 10 bases separating them. The germline V gene has CDR1 SGHAT and CDR2 FQNNGV. The CDR3 is made up of 15 amino acids.

The chain uses TRBV6-5 and TRBJ2-2; D is unclear. The germline V gene encodes CDR1 MNHEY and CDR2 SVGAGI. Trimming removed 2 bases from V and 1 base from J, with 8 bases in between. The CDR3 consists of 15 residues. The DNA of the CDR3 is TGTGCCAGCAGTTACGGGTCCCAGAACACCGGGGAGCTGTTTTTT. Protein product: CASSYGSQNTGELFF.

The count of this clonotype is one. The chain joins TRBV9 to TRBJ2-7; 8 bases map to TRBD2. Germline V gene lookup returns CDR1 SGDLS and CDR2 YYNGEE. The length of the CDR3 is 13 residues. J lost 6 bases, V lost 4 bases, and 6 bases had no gene match. The DNA for the CDR3 is TGTGCCAGCAGCCCGGGGGGGACGGGCGAGCAGTACTTC. Protein: CASSPGGTGEQYF.